This TCR beta chain is drawn from a study of shared clonotypes between healthy human individuals (dated by TCRdb to 2018 to 2021). As for the study more broadly: The cohort included three men and a couple of women between 18 and 49 years of age. Per donor, leukapheresis produced somewhere between about 0.94 and 9.5 billion PBMCs. For each donor, CD4 naive and CD4 memory were each given three plates, CD8 naive was given two plates, and CD8 memory was given one plate. To increase sequencing depth and limit assay-specific biases, TCR repertoire library preparation and sequencing were carried out by different laboratories using diverse techniques. To estimate repertoire size and how much clonotype sharing occurs between individuals, the study deeply sequenced the blood TCR repertoires of several healthy adults. Overall results and qualifications from the work: Only blood was sampled, and tissue TCR repertoires likely differ from those in blood. Pairwise subsampling indicated that sequencing depth was expected to affect the degree of clonotype sharing among donors. Even with the large sequencing depth, rarefaction of the sorted-subset datasets indicated that sequencing was incomplete. Because the study included only a small number of donors, the genetic and exposure-history diversity represented was limited. Clonotypes shared by all four sorted-subset donors showed higher generation probabilities than non-shared clonotypes. Roughly 5% of naive CD4, 3.5% of naive CD8, roughly 2.4% of memory CD4, and around 0.42% of memory CD8 clonotypes were shared across a handful of donors. Naive subsets generally had larger estimated clonotype richness than memory subsets did.

TCR CDR3 regions were amplified from genomic DNA by multiplex PCR using the deep immunoSEQ assay. For each cell subset, the extracted genomic DNA was distributed evenly across all wells of several immunoSEQ 96-well plates, and each plate served as one replicate. For sorted subsets, each replicate PCR was loaded with about 0.2 ug genomic DNA, equivalent to about 33,000 T cell genomes. Purified libraries were quantified with a Qubit 3.0 fluorometer, sized on a Bioanalyzer 2100, and re-quantified with the KAPA Library Quantification kit. Each immunoSEQ 96-well plate was sequenced on its own single-read 150-cycle Illumina NextSeq 550 flow cell. On the authors' methods: The immunoSEQ output contained only junctional sequences without quality scores, so filtering could not match that applied to full-length reads. To assign V/J genes and CDR3, sequences were annotated against IMGT germline references using PyIR, a Python wrapper for IgBLAST v1.9. Reads were filtered out if the reads had weak V/J assignments (E-value above 1e-6), no CDR3, stop codons, out-of-frame junctions, or ambiguous translated residues. V3J clonotypes were defined by identical inferred V gene, J gene, and CDR3 amino acid sequence. The percentage overlap between two repertoires was calculated by dividing the number of shared unique clonotypes by the size of the smaller repertoire. Richness of each repertoire was evaluated using RTK rarefaction, the Chao1 estimator, and Recon v2.1 estimates of unobserved clonotypes. Generation probabilities for all TCRbeta clonotypes obtained by the gDNA method from a handful of donors were computed using OLGA. Imported from immuneACCESS, the table was reduced by TCRdb to in-frame sequences with V and J called. These copies leave out some clones; in studies compared against another copy, an unresolved V gene accounts for under half, and the cause of the remainder is not known. The DNA gave D and trimming, while V, J and clone size come from that table. For this sample there are about 640,000 clones; around 72% appear just once. The ten largest clones take up under 2% of the sample.

In the germline V gene (reference sequence), CDR1 corresponds to SGHNT and CDR2 to YYREEE. From cysteine to phenylalanine, the CDR3 is 17 amino acids long. Solely the CDR3 DNA is kept, with 51 bases framed from the first base. For this chain, trimming is 4 bases at the V end and 5 bases at the J end, and the number of junction bases without a gene match is 10. Of note for this clone: Its antigen specificity is not known. Nothing much larger sits one base from this clone, and base qualities are not available.

Healthy HIV-negative adults with no recently reported acute infections or vaccinations were included as donors. Every donor was a Caucasian adult residing in Nashville, Tennessee, USA. CD4+ T cells were enriched by magnetic negative selection, after which naive cells were positively selected on CD45RA and the negative fraction was taken as the memory subset. Blood was collected by leukapheresis, and PBMCs were isolated by Ficoll-Histopaque density gradient centrifugation and then cryopreserved in liquid nitrogen vapor phase. Analytical flow cytometry was used to check the purity and quantity of every magnetically sorted T cell population. Genomic DNA was isolated from each sorted fraction and quantified by UV absorbance on a Nanodrop 2000c.

The clonotype originates from a woman aged 25 to 39 in good health. Recombination joined TRBV5-4 with TRBJ2-3; 13 bases in the middle match TRBD2. Sequencing was carried out using memory CD4+ T cells sorted from blood. The sample's cell subset or site label is to be understood as: CD45RA-negative fraction. The CDR3 reads as follows: CASSPGLAGATRDTQYF. The nucleotide sequence reads as follows: TGTGCCAGCAGCCCAGGACTAGCGGGAGCGACTAGAGATACGCAGTATTTT. With the portions outside the CDR3 filled from the reference TRBV5-4 and TRBJ2-3 genes, the complete variable region becomes ETGVTQSPTHLIKTRGQQVTLRCSSQSGHNTVSWYQQALGQGPQFIFQYYREEENGRGNFPPRFSGLQFPNYSSELNVNALELDDSALYLCASSPGLAGATRDTQYFGPGTRLTVL.